The next 17 T cell receptor beta chains were all read from a single sample in a study of blood T cell repertoires in COVID-19. Some clones are missing from TCRdb's copy, which holds only in-frame ones; the method was immunoSEQ multiplex PCR. Seen here are about 82,000 clones, roughly 80% observed once, and the top ten hold more than 10%. The sample was peripheral blood. Every receptor here comes from a woman aged 40 to 55 with active or convalescent COVID-19.

The J gene is TRBJ2-5, the V gene TRBV29-1; 11 nucleotides agree with TRBD2. The V and J ends lost 6 bases and 1 base, in that order; junction bases with no gene match: 7. This CDR3 region has 15 residues. Germline lookup yields CDR1 SQVTM and CDR2 ANQGSEA. CDR3 DNA sequence: TGCAGCGTGCCCACTAGCGGGAGTATCCAAGAGACCCAGTACTTC. The encoded protein is CSVPTSGSIQETQYF.

The V gene is TRBV4-3, the J gene TRBJ2-3, with 7 bases aligning to TRBD2. The ends lost 4 bases at V and 4 bases at J; junction bases unmatched: 14. This CDR3 spans 17 amino acids. The germline CDR1 and CDR2 sequences are LGHNA and YSLEER. Written as DNA, the CDR3 is TGCGCCAGCAGCCGACTAGCTAGCGGTGGGAGTGCAGATACGCAGTATTTT. As protein: CASSRLASGGSADTQYF.

The chain joins TRBV7-9 to TRBJ1-5, with D unresolved. This CDR3 has 16 residues. Between the trimmed V and J ends, which lost 5 bases and 4 bases, there was a span of 18 bases. Germline V lookup: CDR1 SEHNR, CDR2 FQNEAQ (reference sequence). The CDR3 sequence: CASSRVFGEGNQPQHF. Here the CDR3 DNA reads TGTGCCAGCAGCCGCGTTTTTGGGGAGGGAAATCAGCCCCAGCATTTT.

The J gene is TRBJ1-1, the V gene TRBV18; 7 bases match TRBD1. V trimming: 2 bases; J trimming: 4 bases; junction bases outside the gene matches: 4. This CDR3 region has 14 residues. Germline CDR1 and CDR2: KGHSH and LQKENI. CDR3 protein: CASSPSTGVTEAFF. The CDR3 DNA reads TGTGCCAGCTCACCATCTACAGGGGTCACTGAAGCTTTCTTT.

The chain carries TRBV9 and TRBJ2-3; unclear D gene. Per germline, CDR1 SGDLS and CDR2 YYNGEE. CDR3 length: 14 amino acids. V dropped 4 bases and J dropped 0 bases, with 9 bases sitting between them. CDR3: CASSPFGSTDTQYF. CDR3 sequence (DNA): TGTGCCAGCAGCCCTTTCGGGAGCACAGATACGCAGTATTTT.

The V and J genes are TRBV29-1 and TRBJ1-2; no definite D call. The CDR3 consists of 13 residues. Between the trimmed V and J ends, which lost 0 bases and 4 bases, there was a span of 9 bases. Looked up from germline, CDR1 is SQVTM and CDR2 is ANQGSEA. Written as DNA, the CDR3 is TGCAGCGTTGAAGATCCGGGATCCTATGGCTACACCTTC. It encodes CSVEDPGSYGYTF.

This chain links TRBV5-1 with TRBJ1-3, with 7 positions matching TRBD1. CDR3 length: 17 amino acids. With V trimmed by 0 bases and J by 4 bases, 10 bases remained unmatched. Germline loops: CDR1 SGHRS, CDR2 YFSETQ. The CDR3 sequence: CASSLAPLNRGGNTIYF. CDR3 DNA: TGCGCCAGCAGCTTGGCCCCACTGAACAGGGGCGGAAACACCATATATTTT.

The J gene is TRBJ1-1, the V gene TRBV2; 7 bases are a match to TRBD1. The CDR3 has 12 amino acids. Per the germline V gene, CDR1 is SNHLY and CDR2 is FYNNEI. The trim removed 8 bases at V and 6 bases at J, leaving 6 bases unmatched. The CDR3 loop is CASGPTGSEAFF. Here the CDR3 DNA reads TGTGCCAGCGGGCCGACAGGGTCTGAAGCTTTCTTT.

V is TRBV4-1 and J is TRBJ2-1, with D maybe TRBD2 (5 bases). The CDR3 extends over 16 amino acids. Germline CDR1 is MGHRA and CDR2 is YSYEKL. The V and J ends lost 2 bases and 4 bases respectively, with 15 bases between them. The CDR3 DNA reads as TGCGCCAGCAGCCAATTCCGGACTCCCTTTTACAATGAGCAGTTCTTC. This codes for CASSQFRTPFYNEQFF.

The chain has TRBV28 and TRBJ2-7; D possibly corresponds to TRBD1 (6 bases). Germline CDR1 and CDR2: MDHEN and SYDVKM. The CDR3 is made up of 13 amino acids. V was pared by 6 bases and J by 1 base, with 10 bases between. The CDR3 loop reads CASSVTGSYEQYF. In DNA, the CDR3 is TGTGCCAGCAGCGTCACAGGGTCCTACGAGCAGTACTTC.

V gene TRBV7-9 combines with J gene TRBJ2-7; 11 bases fit TRBD2. CDR3 size: 19 residues. CDR1 is SEHNR, CDR2 FQNEAQ, per germline (reference sequence). Unmatched junction bases numbered 19, after V lost 2 bases and J lost 7 bases. CDR3 coding DNA: TGTGCCAGCAGCTTATCTGCAGGACTAGCGGGCGCACGGCCTAGAGAGCAGTACTTC. This encodes CASSLSAGLAGARPREQYF.

The rearrangement uses TRBV18 and TRBJ1-1; D is perhaps TRBD1 (5 bases). The germline CDR1 and CDR2 sequences are KGHSH and LQKENI. The CDR3 totals 17 residues. V was shortened by 3 bases and J by 5 bases, with 22 bases between the two germline ends. For the CDR3, the DNA is TGTGCCAGCTCACCTCCGGGACCGCACCTCGGGAGTACTGAAGCTTTCTTT. Protein product: CASSPPGPHLGSTEAFF.

V and J are TRBV28 and TRBJ1-4, with D uncertain. V gave up 6 bases and J gave up 5 bases, with 4 bases separating them. Looked up from germline, CDR1 is MDHEN and CDR2 is SYDVKM. The CDR3 contains 11 residues. CDR3 DNA sequence: TGTGCCAGCAGCTCGAATGAAAAACTGTTTTTT. Residues: CASSSNEKLFF.

V usage is TRBV4-3 and J usage is TRBJ2-2; D is possibly TRBD1 (5 bases). Germline assignment: CDR1 LGHNA and CDR2 YSLEER. V was shortened by 1 base and J by 4 bases, with 10 bases between the two germline ends. The CDR3 loop spans 15 amino acids. The CDR3 DNA reads TGCGCCAGCAGCCAAGCAGGGCCGGGCACCGGGGAGCTGTTTTTT. Translated, it gives CASSQAGPGTGELFF.

The chain carries TRBV7-9 and TRBJ1-5; D remains unclear. The germline CDR1 and CDR2 sequences are SEHNR and FQNEAQ (reference sequence). This CDR3 comprises 12 residues. V lost 2 bases, J lost 9 bases, and 8 bases lay in between. The CDR3 region has the DNA TGTGCCAGCAGCTTATCATCGGGGCCCCAGCATTTT. This translates into CASSLSSGPQHF.

This clone appeared a single time. The chain combines TRBV4-1 with TRBJ2-5, with D perhaps TRBD2 (6 bases). V shed 1 base and J shed 5 bases, with 11 bases lying between them. This CDR3 has 14 amino acids. Germline V gives CDR1 MGHRA, CDR2 YSYEKL. The CDR3 sequence is CASSQAGVRETQYF. In nucleotides, the CDR3 is TGCGCCAGCAGCCAAGCGGGAGTTCGGGAGACCCAGTACTTC.

This clone was found once. V usage is TRBV6-5 and J usage is TRBJ1-4; D is possibly TRBD1 (5 bases). The CDR3 is made up of 14 amino acids. Trimming pared 6 bases from V and 7 bases from J, leaving 15 bases between. Per germline, CDR1 MNHEY and CDR2 SVGAGI. This chain's CDR3 is CASSPLAGPEKLFF. The CDR3 nucleotides read TGTGCCAGCAGCCCCCTCGCGGGGCCTGAAAAACTGTTTTTT.